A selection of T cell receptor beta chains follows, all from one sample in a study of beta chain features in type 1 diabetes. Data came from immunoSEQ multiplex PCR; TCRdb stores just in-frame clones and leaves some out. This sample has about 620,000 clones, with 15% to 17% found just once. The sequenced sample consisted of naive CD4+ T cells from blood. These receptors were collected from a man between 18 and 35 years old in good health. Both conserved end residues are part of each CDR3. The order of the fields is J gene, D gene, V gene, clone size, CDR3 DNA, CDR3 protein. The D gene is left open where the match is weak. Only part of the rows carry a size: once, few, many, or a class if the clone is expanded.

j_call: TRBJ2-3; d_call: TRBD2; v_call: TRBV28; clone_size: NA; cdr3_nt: TGTGCCAGCAGGAGCAGCGGGGGGGCCAATACGCAGTATTTT; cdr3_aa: CASRSSGGANTQYF
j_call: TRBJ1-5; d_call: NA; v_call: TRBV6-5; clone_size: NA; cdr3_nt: TGTGCCAGCAGCCGTGACAGGCCCAATCAGCCCCAGCATTTT; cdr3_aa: CASSRDRPNQPQHF
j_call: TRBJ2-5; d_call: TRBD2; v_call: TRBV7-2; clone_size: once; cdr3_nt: TGTGCCAGCAGCACCCGGCCGGGTACTAGCGGGGAACAAGAGACCCAGTACTTC; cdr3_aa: CASSTRPGTSGEQETQYF
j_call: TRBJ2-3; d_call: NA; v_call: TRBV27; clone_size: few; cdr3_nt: TGTGCCAGCAGAGCCCCGGGACAAACTGCCACAGATACGCAGTATTTT; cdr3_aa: CASRAPGQTATDTQYF
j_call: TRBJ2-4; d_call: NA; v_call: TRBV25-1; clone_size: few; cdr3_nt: TGTGCCAGCACTTCAGGGAAGGGAAACATTCAGTACTTC; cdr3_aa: CASTSGKGNIQYF
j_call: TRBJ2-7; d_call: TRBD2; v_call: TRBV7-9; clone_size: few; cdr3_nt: TGTGCCAGCAGCTTAGTACCTAGCGGGGCCTACGAGCAGTACTTC; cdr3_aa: CASSLVPSGAYEQYF
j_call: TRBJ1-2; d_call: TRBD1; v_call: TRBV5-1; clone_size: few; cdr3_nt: TGCGCCAGCAGCTGGGGGACAGTCTATGGCTACACCTTC; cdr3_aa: CASSWGTVYGYTF
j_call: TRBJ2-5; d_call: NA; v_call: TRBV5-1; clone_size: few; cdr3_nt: TGCGCCAGCAGTGACGCGGGGCCTTGGGAGACCCAGTACTTC; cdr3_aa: CASSDAGPWETQYF
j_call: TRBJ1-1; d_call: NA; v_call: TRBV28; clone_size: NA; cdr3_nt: TGTGCCAGCAGCCGAGAGAACACTGAAGCTTTCTTT; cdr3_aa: CASSRENTEAFF
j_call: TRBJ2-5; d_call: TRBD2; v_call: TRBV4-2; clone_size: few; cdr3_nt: TGTGCCAGCAGCCGGGCGGGGGAAGAGACCCAGTACTTC; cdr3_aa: CASSRAGEETQYF
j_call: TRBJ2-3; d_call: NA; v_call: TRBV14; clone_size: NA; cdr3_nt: TGTGCCAGCAGCCAAGTGCCAGGGACCGGGCGAACGCAGTATTTT; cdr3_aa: CASSQVPGTGRTQYF
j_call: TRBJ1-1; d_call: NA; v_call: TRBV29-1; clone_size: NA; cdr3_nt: TGCAGCGTTGACGGAGGTACTGAAGCTTTCTTT; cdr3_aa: CSVDGGTEAFF
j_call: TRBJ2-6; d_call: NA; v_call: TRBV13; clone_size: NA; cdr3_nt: TGTGCCAGCAGCAGGGGAGCTGGGGCCAACGTCCTGACTTTC; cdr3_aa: CASSRGAGANVLTF
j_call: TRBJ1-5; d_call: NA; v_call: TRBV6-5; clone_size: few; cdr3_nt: TGTGCCAGCAGTTACTCGCGGGGGCCCCAGCATTTT; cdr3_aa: CASSYSRGPQHF
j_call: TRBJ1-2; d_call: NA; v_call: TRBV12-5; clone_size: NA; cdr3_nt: TGTGCTAGTGGTTTGGTACCTGGGCCCTATGGCTACACCTTC; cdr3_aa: CASGLVPGPYGYTF
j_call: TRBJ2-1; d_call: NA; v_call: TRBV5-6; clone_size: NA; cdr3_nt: TGTGCCAGCAGCTTGTTGCGGGGCCCAAGCTCCTACAATGAGCAGTTCTTC; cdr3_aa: CASSLLRGPSSYNEQFF
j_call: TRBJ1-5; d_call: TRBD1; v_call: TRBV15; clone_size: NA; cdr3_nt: TGTGCCACCAGCTGGGACAGGGGAAGCAATCAGCCCCAGCATTTT; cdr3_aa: CATSWDRGSNQPQHF
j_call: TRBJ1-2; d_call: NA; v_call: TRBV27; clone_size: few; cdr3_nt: TGTGCCAGCAGTTTTAGACCAGGACGGGACTATGGCTACACCTTC; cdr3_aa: CASSFRPGRDYGYTF
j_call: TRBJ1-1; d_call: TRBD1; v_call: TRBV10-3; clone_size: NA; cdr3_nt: TGTGCCATCAGTGAGTCGGGACAGGGGGCGGCTTTCTTT; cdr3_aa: CAISESGQGAAFF
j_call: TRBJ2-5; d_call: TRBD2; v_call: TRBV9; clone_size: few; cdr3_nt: TGTGCCAGCAGCGTAACTAGCGGTCAAGAGACCCAGTACTTC; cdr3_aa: CASSVTSGQETQYF
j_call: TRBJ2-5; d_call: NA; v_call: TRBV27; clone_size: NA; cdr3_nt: TGTGCCAGCAGTACCCAGTACTTC; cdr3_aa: CASSTQYF
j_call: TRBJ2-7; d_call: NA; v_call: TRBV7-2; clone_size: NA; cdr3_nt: TGTGCCAGCAGCTTACAGCTAGGGCCTACCTACGAGCAGTACTTC; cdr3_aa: CASSLQLGPTYEQYF
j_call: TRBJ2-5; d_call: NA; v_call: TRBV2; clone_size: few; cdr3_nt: TGTGCCAGCATGGTTGGAGAGACCCAGTACTTC; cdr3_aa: CASMVGETQYF
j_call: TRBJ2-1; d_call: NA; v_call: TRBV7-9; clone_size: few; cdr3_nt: TGTGCCAGCGCCCCAGGGTATCTAGAGCAGTTCTTC; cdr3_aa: CASAPGYLEQFF
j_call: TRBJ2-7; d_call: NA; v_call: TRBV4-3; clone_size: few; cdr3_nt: TGCGCCAGCAGCCAAGGGGCAGTTGCCGAGCAGTACTTC; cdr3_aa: CASSQGAVAEQYF
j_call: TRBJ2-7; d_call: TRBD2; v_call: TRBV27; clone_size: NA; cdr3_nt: TGTGCCAGCAGTGACGGGACTAGCGTCTACGAGCAGTACTTC; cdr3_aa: CASSDGTSVYEQYF
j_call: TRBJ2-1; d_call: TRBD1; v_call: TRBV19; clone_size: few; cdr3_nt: TGTGCCAGTAGGGATAAGACAGGGGACCTCTACAATGAGCAGTTCTTC; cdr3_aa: CASRDKTGDLYNEQFF
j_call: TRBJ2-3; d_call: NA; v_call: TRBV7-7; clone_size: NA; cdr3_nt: TGTGCCAGCAGCTTAAACTCAGGGAGCCCAGATACGCAGTATTTT; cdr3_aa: CASSLNSGSPDTQYF
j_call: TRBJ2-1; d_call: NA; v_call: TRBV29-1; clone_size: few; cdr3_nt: TGCAGCGTTGAACCCGAGTACAATGAGCAGTTCTTC; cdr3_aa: CSVEPEYNEQFF
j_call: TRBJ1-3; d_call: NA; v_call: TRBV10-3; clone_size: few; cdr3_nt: TGTGCCATCGGGCGGGGCGAATCCGGAAACACCATATATTTT; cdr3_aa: CAIGRGESGNTIYF
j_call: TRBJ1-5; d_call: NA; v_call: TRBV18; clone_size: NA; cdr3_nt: TGTGCCAGCTCAACAGGGCCCGAGCAGCCCCAGCATTTT; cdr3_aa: CASSTGPEQPQHF
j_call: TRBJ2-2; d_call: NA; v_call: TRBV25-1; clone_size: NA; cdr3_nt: TGTGCCAGCACAAGGGGTGGGGACACCGGGGAGCTGTTTTTT; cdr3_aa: CASTRGGDTGELFF
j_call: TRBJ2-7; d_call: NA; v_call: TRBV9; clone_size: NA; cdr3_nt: TGTGCCAGCAGCGGAGAAGTTCAGTACTTC; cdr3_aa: CASSGEVQYF
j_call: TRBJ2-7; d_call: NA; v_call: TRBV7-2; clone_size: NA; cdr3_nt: TGTGCCAGCAGCTTAGTTAGGCTAAGGCAGACAGCCTACGAGCAGTACTTC; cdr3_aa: CASSLVRLRQTAYEQYF
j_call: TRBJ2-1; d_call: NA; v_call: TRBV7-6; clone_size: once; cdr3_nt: TGTGCCAGCAGCAGACCCCTAGACTCCGTCTCCTACAATGAGCAGTTCTTC; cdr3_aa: CASSRPLDSVSYNEQFF
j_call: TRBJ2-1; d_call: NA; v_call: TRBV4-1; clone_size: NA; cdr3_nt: TGCGCCAGCAGCCAAGCGACAGCGAGTGGGGACAATGAGCAGTTCTTC; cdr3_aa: CASSQATASGDNEQFF
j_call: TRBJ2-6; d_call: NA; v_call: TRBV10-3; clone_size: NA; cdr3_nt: TGTGCCACCTCGGGTACTGGTGCCAACGTCCTGACTTTC; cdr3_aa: CATSGTGANVLTF
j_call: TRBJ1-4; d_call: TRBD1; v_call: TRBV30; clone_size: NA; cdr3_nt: TGTGCCTGGAGCGCCCTCCCGACAGGGTTAAGGGAAAAACTGTTTTTT; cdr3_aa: CAWSALPTGLREKLFF
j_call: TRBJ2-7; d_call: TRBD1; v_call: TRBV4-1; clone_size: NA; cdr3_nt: TGCGCCAGCAGCCAAGCCGGGACAGGCTCCTACGAGCAGTACTTC; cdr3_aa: CASSQAGTGSYEQYF
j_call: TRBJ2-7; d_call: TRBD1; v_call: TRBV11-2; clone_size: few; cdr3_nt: TGTGCCAGCAGCTTAGGAGGGACAGGGTTGTACGAGCAGTACTTC; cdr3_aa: CASSLGGTGLYEQYF
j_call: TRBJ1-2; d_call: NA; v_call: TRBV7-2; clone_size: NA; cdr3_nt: TGTGCCAGCAGCTTAAGGCCAGGCCAGGACTATGGCTACACCTTC; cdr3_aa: CASSLRPGQDYGYTF
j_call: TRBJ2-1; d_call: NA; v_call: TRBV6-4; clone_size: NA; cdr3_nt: TGTGCCAGCAGCCTCCGGCGAAGAGATGAGCAGTTCTTC; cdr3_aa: CASSLRRRDEQFF